This T cell receptor (beta chain) was observed in a study of blood T cell repertoires in COVID-19. The ends lost 8 bases at V and 5 bases at J; junction bases unmatched: 11. The CDR3 is 15 residues long. Germline values: CDR1 MDHEN, CDR2 SYDVKM. Seattle patients were enrolled while actively infected and followed longitudinally. In the source study's methods: Estimates of nucleated cell counts were drawn from the amplification of reference gene primers. Clones were sequenced by immunoSEQ multiplex PCR, and TCRdb holds only the in-frame ones, with some missing. V and J calls plus clone size are reproduced from that table; the DNA served to infer D and trimming. The table shows roughly 150,000 clones, with roughly 88% occurring only once.

The specimen was peripheral blood. The clonotype comes from a man aged 80 or over with COVID-19, enrolled during active disease. The chain uses TRBV28 and TRBJ2-5; 10 nucleotides line up with TRBD1. The chain's CDR3 is CASASRGQGTETQYF. In DNA, the CDR3 is TGTGCCAGCGCCTCCCGGGGACAGGGGACGGAGACCCAGTACTTC.